The next 21 T cell receptor beta chains were all read from a single sample in a study of blood T cell repertoires in COVID-19. Data came from immunoSEQ multiplex PCR; TCRdb stores just in-frame clones and leaves some out. The sample includes some 170,000 clones, around 84% of them seen just once. Sequencing input: PBMCs or T cells enriched from blood (not recorded which). These receptors were taken from a man in his forties who had recovered from COVID-19.

The table lists this clone with a count of one. The chain couples TRBV25-1 to TRBJ2-3; D possibly corresponds to TRBD2 (6 bases). V was trimmed by 0 bases and J by 10 bases, leaving 20 bases between them. The CDR3 has 16 amino acids. Per germline, CDR1 MGHDK and CDR2 SYGVNS. CDR3 amino acids: CASSEYMGGSGLSQYF. The CDR3 coding sequence is TGTGCCAGCAGTGAATATATGGGGGGATCGGGGTTGTCGCAGTATTTT.

The chain is built from TRBV5-8 and TRBJ2-7; 8 bases are a match to TRBD2. The length of the CDR3 is 15 residues. CDR1 and CDR2 (germline): SGHTS, YDEGEE. Trimming took 3 bases from V and 4 from J; bases not matched to a gene: 9. The CDR3 loop is CASSSFGRAEYEQYV. The CDR3, as DNA: TGTGCCAGCAGCTCCTTCGGGAGGGCGGAATACGAGCAGTACGTC.

The table lists this clone with a count of one. This chain uses TRBV6-5 with TRBJ1-1; 9 bases map to TRBD1. CDR1 is MNHEY, CDR2 SVGAGI, per germline. The trim removed 4 bases at V and 2 bases at J, leaving 5 bases unmatched. The CDR3 loop spans 15 amino acids. The CDR3 DNA sequence: TGTGCCAGCAGTTCCCCGGGACAGGGTAACACTGAAGCTTTCTTT. It encodes CASSSPGQGNTEAFF.

This chain connects TRBV30 to TRBJ2-7, with TRBD1 identical over 9 bases. After removal of 3 bases from V and 3 bases from J, the junction contained 12 bases not matched to a gene. Germline V lookup: CDR1 GTSNPN, CDR2 SVGIG (reference sequence). This CDR3 has 16 amino acids. The DNA for the CDR3 is TGTGCCTGGAGGCCACCGCGGGGACAGGGTTTCTACGAGCAGTACTTC. Encoded protein: CAWRPPRGQGFYEQYF.

The CDR3 reads CASSPQRSYSGNTIYF. The CDR3 nucleotides read TGTGCCAGTAGCCCTCAAAGGAGTTACTCTGGAAACACCATATATTTT. The chain employs TRBV19 and TRBJ1-3; the D is unclear. This CDR3 region has 16 residues. Germline V CDR1 and CDR2: LNHDA, SQIVND (reference sequence). Trimming cost V 6 bases and J 0 bases, with 15 bases left between them.

V and J are TRBV2 and TRBJ2-5, with D perhaps matching TRBD2 (6 bases). V lost 6 bases, J lost 1 base, and 9 bases lay in between. The CDR3 loop spans 13 amino acids. The germline V gene has CDR1 SNHLY and CDR2 FYNNEI. For the CDR3, the DNA is TGTGCCAGCAGAGGAGCGGGCCAAGAGACCCAGTACTTC. This sequence encodes CASRGAGQETQYF. The whole variable domain, remainder taken from reference TRBV2 and TRBJ2-5, is EPEVTQTPSHQVTQMGQEVILRCVPISNHLYFYWYRQILGQKVEFLVSFYNNEISEKSEIFDDQFSVERPDGSNFTLKIRSTKLEDSAMYFCASRGAGQETQYFGPGTRLLVL.

This chain connects TRBV12-5 to TRBJ1-2; the D gene is possibly TRBD1 (5 bases). Trimming left V 4 bases short and J 3 bases short, with 21 bases between. Germline CDR1 reads LGHNT; CDR2 reads FRNRAP. This CDR3 is built from 17 residues. CDR3 DNA: TGTGCTAGTGGTTCCTACCTACCTAGGGGAAAGGACTATGGCTACACCTTC. Its translation is CASGSYLPRGKDYGYTF.

The chain combines TRBV10-3 with TRBJ2-2; 12 bases are shared with TRBD2. The CDR3 totals 15 residues. CDR1 is ENHRY, CDR2 SYGVKD, per germline. With V trimmed by 8 bases and J by 0 bases, 1 base remained unmatched. DNA for the CDR3: TGTGCCATCGCTAGCGGGGGGGCGAACACCGGGGAGCTGTTTTTT. Protein: CAIASGGANTGELFF.

Notes on this clone: In this CDR3 the conserved last residue, phenylalanine or tryptophan, is missing, so a read error is likely. The DNA is omitted, as the CDR3 cannot be located on it reliably, and the CDR3 follows TCRdb's listing. The chain couples TRBV2 to TRBJ1-1; the table gives TRBD1 as D, unverified against the DNA. Germline V gene data show CDR1 as SNHLY and CDR2 as FYNNEI. Termini included, the CDR3 measures 10 amino acids. The CDR3 sequence: CASSFLDSSI.

The chain links TRBV11-2 to TRBJ2-3, with D tentatively TRBD2 (6 bases). Deletions cut 5 bases from V and 0 bases from J, with 12 bases between. The CDR3 spans 15 residues. Germline CDR1 reads SGHAT; CDR2 reads FQNNGV. The DNA for the CDR3 is TGTGCCAGCAGCCGTTTGGGACTGAGCACAGATACGCAGTATTTT. Translated, it gives CASSRLGLSTDTQYF.

This clone was seen repeatedly, ten times or more. The chain couples TRBV29-1 to TRBJ2-7; 12 bases match TRBD1. CDR1 is SQVTM and CDR2 is ANQGSEA in the germline V gene. The CDR3 consists of 15 residues. Unmatched junction bases numbered 4, after V lost 1 base and J lost 3 bases. The CDR3 sequence: CSVEVGTGGVYEQYF. The CDR3 region has the DNA TGCAGCGTTGAAGTGGGGACAGGGGGCGTCTACGAGCAGTACTTC.

The rearrangement uses TRBV6-6 and TRBJ1-6; the D gene is possibly TRBD1 (5 bases). V lost 4 bases, J lost 6 bases, and 13 bases lay in between. This CDR3 region has 15 residues. Germline values: CDR1 MNHNY, CDR2 SVGAGI (reference sequence). CDR3 protein: CASSSRGRGNSPLHF. The DNA for the CDR3 is TGTGCCAGCAGTTCGCGGGGGAGGGGTAATTCACCCCTCCACTTT.

The table lists this clone with a few counts. The rearrangement joins TRBV7-9 to TRBJ1-2; 11 bases are shared with TRBD1. The CDR3 consists of 14 residues. The germline gives CDR1 SEHNR, CDR2 FQNEAQ (reference sequence). J gave up 6 bases and V 5 bases, and 5 bases lay outside the gene matches. CDR3 in amino acids: CASSPGQGAHGYTF. The DNA for the CDR3 is TGTGCCAGCAGCCCCGGACAGGGGGCGCATGGCTACACCTTC.

This clone was observed a single time. The V gene is TRBV4-1, the J gene TRBJ2-2; TRBD1 matches at 11 bases. CDR1 is MGHRA and CDR2 is YSYEKL in the germline V gene. Germline trimming cut 7 bases from V and 4 bases from J; bases unmatched to any gene: 5. The CDR3 runs 15 residues. The CDR3 is CASTPGQGGTGELFF. The CDR3 DNA is TGCGCCAGCACGCCGGGACAGGGGGGCACCGGGGAGCTGTTTTTT.

The rearrangement links TRBV18 to TRBJ1-5; no clear D gene. The germline V gene has CDR1 KGHSH and CDR2 LQKENI. This CDR3 has 13 residues. Trimming stripped 4 bases from V and 11 bases from J, with 15 bases between. CDR3 sequence: CASSLIQRESQHF. As DNA, the CDR3 is TGTGCCAGCTCACTAATTCAGAGGGAGTCCCAGCATTTT.

This sequence joins TRBV10-1 and TRBJ2-2; TRBD2 matches at 10 bases. Germline values: CDR1 WNHNN, CDR2 SYGVQD (reference sequence). The V gene end was trimmed by 6 bases and the J gene end by 5 bases; junction bases not matched to a gene: 6. CDR3 length equals 15 residues. This CDR3 is CASSKRGGRTGELFF. The CDR3 bases are TGCGCCAGCAGCAAGCGGGGGGGCCGTACCGGGGAGCTGTTTTTT.

J is TRBJ1-3 and V is TRBV7-9; D not certain. The germline V gene encodes CDR1 SEHNR and CDR2 FQNEAQ (reference sequence). V shed 1 base and J shed 7 bases, with 8 bases lying between them. The CDR3 extends over 13 amino acids. The CDR3 here is CASSLGEWNTIYF. CDR3 nucleotides: TGTGCCAGCAGCTTAGGGGAGTGGAACACCATATATTTT.

The chain combines TRBV6-1 with TRBJ1-5, with a weak D call TRBD1 (6 bases). V lost 0 bases and J 0 bases, leaving 15 bases between the germline ends. CDR3 length: 18 residues. The V gene's germline CDR1 is MNHNS and CDR2 SASEGT. This chain's CDR3 is CASSEAPGQLLSNQPQHF. CDR3 nucleotides: TGTGCCAGCAGTGAAGCGCCGGGACAACTTCTTAGCAATCAGCCCCAGCATTTT.

This clone was picked up one time. This chain joins TRBV10-1 and TRBJ2-5; 10 bases line up with TRBD1. CDR3 length equals 16 residues. V trimming: 5 bases; J trimming: 0 bases; junction bases outside the gene matches: 6. Germline V gene lookup returns CDR1 WNHNN and CDR2 SYGVQD (reference sequence). The CDR3 DNA is TGCGCCAGCAGTACGGACAGGGGGTCCGACCAAGAGACCCAGTACTTC. As protein: CASSTDRGSDQETQYF.

The chain employs TRBV6-1 and TRBJ2-2; 9 bases fit TRBD1. CDR1 and CDR2 from the germline V gene are MNHNS and SASEGT. With V trimmed by 3 bases and J by 5 bases, 7 bases remained unmatched. The CDR3 length is 16 residues. In DNA form, the CDR3 reads TGTGCCAGCAGTGAGCCGGGACAGGGTTTGACCGGGGAGCTGTTTTTT. Translation gives CASSEPGQGLTGELFF.

This clone was seen just once. The V call is TRBV12-3 or TRBV12-4, the J call TRBJ2-1; 7 bases line up with TRBD1. J was trimmed by 8 bases and V by 8 bases; bases with no gene match: 6. The CDR3 is made up of 12 amino acids. CDR3 in DNA: TGTGCCAGCGGGGACAGCCGCCATGAGCAGTTCTTC. It codes for CASGDSRHEQFF.